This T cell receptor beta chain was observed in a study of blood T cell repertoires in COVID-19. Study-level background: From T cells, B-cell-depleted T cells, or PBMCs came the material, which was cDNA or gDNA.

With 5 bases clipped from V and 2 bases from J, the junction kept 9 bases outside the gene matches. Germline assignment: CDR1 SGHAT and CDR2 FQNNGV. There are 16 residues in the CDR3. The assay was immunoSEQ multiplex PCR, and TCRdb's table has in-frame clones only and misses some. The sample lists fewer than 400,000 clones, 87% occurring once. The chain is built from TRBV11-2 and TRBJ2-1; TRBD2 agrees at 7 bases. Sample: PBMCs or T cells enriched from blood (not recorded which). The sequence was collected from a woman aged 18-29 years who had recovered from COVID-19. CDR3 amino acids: CASSPPPGGAYNEQFF. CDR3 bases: TGTGCCAGCAGCCCTCCCCCGGGGGGTGCCTACAATGAGCAGTTCTTC. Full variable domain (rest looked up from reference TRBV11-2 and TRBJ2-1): EAGVAQSPRYKIIEKRQSVAFWCNPISGHATLYWYQQILGQGPKLLIQFQNNGVVDDSQLPKDRFSAERLKGVDSTLKIQPAKLEDSAVYLCASSPPPGGAYNEQFFGPGTRLTVL.